This TCR beta chain was identified in a study of blood T cell repertoires in COVID-19. Study-level information: The analysed material was cDNA or gDNA that came from T cells, B-cell-depleted T cells, or PBMCs.

This CDR3 spans 15 amino acids. Per germline, CDR1 SGHRS and CDR2 YFSETQ. V lost 4 bases, J lost 7 bases, and 6 bases stayed unmatched. In the original processing: Reference gene primer amplification gave nucleated cell count estimates. Libraries were prepared by immunoSEQ multiplex PCR; TCRdb keeps only in-frame clonotypes and omits some of them. The V and J calls and clone size are taken from that table; D and trimming were inferred from the DNA. The sample holds about 38,000 clones; more than 75% are singletons and the top ten take approximately 25%. The sample consisted of peripheral blood. The sequence derives from a man aged 50-60 years with active or convalescent COVID-19. The V gene is TRBV5-1, the J gene TRBJ1-6; 9 bases map to TRBD1. In DNA form, the CDR3 reads TGCGCCAGCAGCCGGGACAGGGCAGAGAATTCACCCCTCCACTTT. This gives the protein CASSRDRAENSPLHF.